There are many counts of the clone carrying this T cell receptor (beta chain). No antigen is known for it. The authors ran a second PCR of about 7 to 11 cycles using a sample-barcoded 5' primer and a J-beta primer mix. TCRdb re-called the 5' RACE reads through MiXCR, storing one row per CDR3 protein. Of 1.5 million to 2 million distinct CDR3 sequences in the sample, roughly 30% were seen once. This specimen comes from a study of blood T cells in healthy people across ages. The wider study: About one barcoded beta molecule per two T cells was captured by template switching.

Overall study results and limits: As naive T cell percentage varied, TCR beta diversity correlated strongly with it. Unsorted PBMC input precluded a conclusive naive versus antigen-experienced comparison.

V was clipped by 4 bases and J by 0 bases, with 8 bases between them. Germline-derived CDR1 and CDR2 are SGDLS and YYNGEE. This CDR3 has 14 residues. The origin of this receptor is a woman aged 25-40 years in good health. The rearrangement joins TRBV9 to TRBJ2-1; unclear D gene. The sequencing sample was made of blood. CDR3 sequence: CASSPTFSYNEQFF. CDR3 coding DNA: TGTGCCAGCAGCCCAACATTCTCCTACAATGAGCAGTTCTTC. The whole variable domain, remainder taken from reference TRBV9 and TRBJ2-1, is DSGVTQTPKHLITATGQRVTLRCSPRSGDLSVYWYQQSLDQGLQFLIQYYNGEERAKGNILERFSAQQFPDLHSELNLSSLELGDSALYFCASSPTFSYNEQFFGPGTRLTVL.